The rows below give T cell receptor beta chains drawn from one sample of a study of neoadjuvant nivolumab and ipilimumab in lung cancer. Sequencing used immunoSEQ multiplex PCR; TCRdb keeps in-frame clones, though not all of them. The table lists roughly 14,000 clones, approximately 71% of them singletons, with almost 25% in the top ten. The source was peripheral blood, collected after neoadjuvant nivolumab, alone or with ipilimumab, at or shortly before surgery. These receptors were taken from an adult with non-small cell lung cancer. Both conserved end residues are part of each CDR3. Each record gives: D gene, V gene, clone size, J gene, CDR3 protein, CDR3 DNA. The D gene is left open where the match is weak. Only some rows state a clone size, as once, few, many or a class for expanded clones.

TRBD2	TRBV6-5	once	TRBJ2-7	CASSYSVTGGIYEQYF	TGTGCCAGCAGTTACTCTGTGACGGGAGGTATTTACGAGCAGTACTTC
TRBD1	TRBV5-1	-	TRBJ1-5	CASSSQGALQPQHF	TGCGCCAGCAGCTCCCAGGGGGCCCTGCAGCCCCAGCATTTT
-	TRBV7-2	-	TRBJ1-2	CASSYSAIRGGGYTF	TGTGCCAGCAGCTACTCTGCGATCAGGGGCGGTGGCTACACCTTC
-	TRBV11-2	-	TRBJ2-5	CASSLGTFETQYF	TGTGCCAGCAGCTTAGGCACGTTCGAGACCCAGTACTTC
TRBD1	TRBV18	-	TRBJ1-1	CASSPQDRKAFF	TGTGCCAGCTCACCCCAGGACAGGAAAGCTTTCTTT
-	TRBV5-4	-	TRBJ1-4	CASSLGATGKLFF	TGTGCCAGCAGCTTGGGGGCGACTGGGAAACTGTTTTTT
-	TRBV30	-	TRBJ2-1	CAFEPGLIQFF	TGTGCCTTCGAGCCGGGACTCATTCAGTTCTTC
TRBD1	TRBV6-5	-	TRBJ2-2	CASSYAGQGYTGELFF	TGTGCCAGCAGTTACGCGGGACAGGGTTACACCGGGGAGCTGTTTTTT
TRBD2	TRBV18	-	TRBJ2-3	CASSRLAGGPDTQYF	TGTGCCAGCTCACGACTAGCGGGAGGGCCAGATACGCAGTATTTT
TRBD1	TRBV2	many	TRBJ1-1	CASSTQGATTEAFF	TGTGCCAGCAGTACTCAGGGGGCGACCACTGAAGCTTTCTTT
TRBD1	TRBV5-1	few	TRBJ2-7	CASSSGTGGREQYF	TGCGCCAGCAGCTCCGGGACAGGGGGTAGGGAGCAGTACTTC
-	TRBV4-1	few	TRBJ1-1	CASSQTVTRGPNTEAFF	TGCGCCAGCAGCCAAACAGTGACGAGGGGCCCGAACACTGAAGCTTTCTTT
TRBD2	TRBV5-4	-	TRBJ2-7	CASSSLTSGTYEQYF	TGTGCCAGCAGCTCGCTGACTAGCGGGACCTACGAGCAGTACTTC
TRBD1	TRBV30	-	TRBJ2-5	CAWRRDRIQETQYF	TGTGCCTGGAGGAGGGACAGGATTCAAGAGACCCAGTACTTC
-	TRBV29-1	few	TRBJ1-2	CSVMTALYGYTF	TGCAGCGTCATGACAGCGCTTTATGGCTACACCTTC
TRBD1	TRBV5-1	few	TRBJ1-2	CASSLEGALGYTF	TGCGCCAGCAGCTTGGAGGGGGCGCTTGGCTACACCTTC
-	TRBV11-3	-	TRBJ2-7	CASSLTDYEQYF	TGTGCCAGCAGCCTGACTGATTACGAGCAGTACTTC
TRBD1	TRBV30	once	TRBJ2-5	CAWRGQGGQETQYF	TGTGCCTGGCGGGGACAGGGAGGTCAAGAGACCCAGTACTTC
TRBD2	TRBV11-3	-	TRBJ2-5	CASSTLAGGPQQETQYF	TGTGCCAGCAGCACCCTAGCGGGAGGGCCGCAACAAGAGACCCAGTACTTC
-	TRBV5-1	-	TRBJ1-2	CASSLDSTGYGYTF	TGCGCCAGCAGCCTTGATTCGACGGGCTATGGCTACACCTTC
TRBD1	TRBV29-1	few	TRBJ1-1	CSGDRGLDTEAFF	TGCAGCGGTGACAGGGGATTGGACACTGAAGCTTTCTTT
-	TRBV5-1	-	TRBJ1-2	CASSFGPNEEGYTF	TGCGCCAGCAGCTTTGGACCCAACGAGGAGGGCTACACCTTC
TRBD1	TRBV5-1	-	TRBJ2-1	CASSWTPGQGANEQFF	TGCGCCAGCAGCTGGACTCCGGGACAGGGGGCAAATGAGCAGTTCTTC
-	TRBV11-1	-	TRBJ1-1	CASSFSGEAFF	TGTGCCAGCAGCTTTTCGGGTGAAGCTTTCTTT
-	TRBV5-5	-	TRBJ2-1	CASSLPMGNEQFF	TGTGCCAGCAGCTTGCCGATGGGAAATGAGCAGTTCTTC
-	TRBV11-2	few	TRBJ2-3	CASSSTGTLLDTQYF	TGTGCCAGCAGCTCCACCGGGACTCTATTAGATACGCAGTATTTT
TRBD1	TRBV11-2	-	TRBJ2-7	CASSFPTGTGYEQYF	TGTGCCAGCAGCTTCCCCACCGGGACAGGTTACGAGCAGTACTTC
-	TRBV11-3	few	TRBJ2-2	CASSRDSTGELFF	TGTGCCAGCAGCCGCGACAGTACCGGGGAGCTGTTTTTT
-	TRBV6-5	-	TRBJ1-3	CASRAADGSGNTIYF	TGTGCCAGCAGGGCCGCGGACGGCTCTGGAAACACCATATATTTT
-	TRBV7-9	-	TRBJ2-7	CASSSLSSYEQYF	TGTGCCAGCAGCTCACTGTCCAGCTACGAGCAGTACTTC
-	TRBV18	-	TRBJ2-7	CASSPAGALSYEQYF	TGTGCCAGCTCACCCGCAGGGGCCCTCTCCTACGAGCAGTACTTC
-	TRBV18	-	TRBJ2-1	CASSPERREQFF	TGTGCCAGCTCACCAGAGAGGCGCGAGCAGTTCTTC
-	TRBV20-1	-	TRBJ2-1	CSAIPVNEQFF	TGCAGCGCCATCCCCGTCAATGAGCAGTTCTTC
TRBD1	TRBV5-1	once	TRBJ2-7	CASSFRQGTDEQYF	TGCGCCAGCAGCTTTAGACAGGGGACCGACGAGCAGTACTTC
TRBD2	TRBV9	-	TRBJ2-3	CASSVEPSGRDTQYF	TGTGCCAGCAGCGTAGAACCTAGCGGGAGAGATACGCAGTATTTT
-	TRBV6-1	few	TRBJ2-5	CASSEVQETQYF	TGTGCCAGCAGTGAAGTCCAAGAGACCCAGTACTTC
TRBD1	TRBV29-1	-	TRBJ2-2	CSVAGTGGNTGELFF	TGCAGCGTTGCCGGGACAGGAGGGAACACCGGGGAGCTGTTTTTT
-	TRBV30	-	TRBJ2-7	CAWSVLGYYEQYF	TGTGCCTGGAGTGTCCTGGGGTACTACGAGCAGTACTTC
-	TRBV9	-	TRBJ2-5	CASSPRNKGGGETQYF	TGTGCCAGCAGCCCTCGAAATAAAGGGGGGGGAGAGACCCAGTACTTC
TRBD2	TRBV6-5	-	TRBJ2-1	CASSYGLAGSNEQFF	TGTGCCAGCAGTTATGGGCTAGCGGGGAGCAATGAGCAGTTCTTC
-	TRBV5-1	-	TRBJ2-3	CASFYEYTDTQYF	TGCGCCTCCTTCTACGAATACACAGATACGCAGTATTTT
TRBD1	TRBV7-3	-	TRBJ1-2	CASSLRGQTYGYTF	TGTGCCAGCAGCTTAAGGGGACAGACCTATGGCTACACCTTC
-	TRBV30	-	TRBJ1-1	CAWIFPPGGCFF	TGTGCCTGGATTTTCCCCCCGGGGGGCTGCTTCTTT
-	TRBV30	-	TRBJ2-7	CAWSAPGEQYF	TGTGCCTGGAGTGCCCCCGGTGAGCAGTACTTC
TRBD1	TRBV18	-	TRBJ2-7	CASSSGTGVSYEQYF	TGTGCCAGCTCATCCGGGACAGGGGTATCCTACGAGCAGTACTTC
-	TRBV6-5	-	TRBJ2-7	CASSRKYHEQYF	TGTGCCAGCAGTCGGAAGTACCACGAGCAGTACTTC
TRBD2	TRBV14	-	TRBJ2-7	CASSAKTTVAGGAYEQYF	TGTGCCAGCAGCGCAAAGACGACAGTTGCGGGAGGGGCCTACGAGCAGTACTTC
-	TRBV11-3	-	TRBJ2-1	CASSLVRGAGNEQFF	TGTGCCAGCAGCTTAGTTCGAGGGGCTGGGAATGAGCAGTTCTTC
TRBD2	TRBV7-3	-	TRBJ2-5	CASSVTSGKTQYF	TGTGCCAGCAGCGTGACTAGCGGGAAGACCCAGTACTTC
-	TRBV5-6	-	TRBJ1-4	CASSATGRLGKLFF	TGTGCCAGCAGCGCCACCGGGAGACTTGGAAAACTGTTTTTT
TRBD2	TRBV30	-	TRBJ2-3	CAWSVEGLAVLDTQYF	TGTGCCTGGAGTGTAGAAGGACTAGCGGTTTTAGATACGCAGTATTTT
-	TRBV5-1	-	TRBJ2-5	CASSITGRETQYF	TGCGCCAGCAGCATCACAGGGCGAGAGACCCAGTACTTC